A single sample gave rise to the 8 T cell receptor beta chains below, sequenced in a study of blood T cell repertoires in COVID-19. Assay: immunoSEQ multiplex PCR; the TCRdb copy retains only in-frame clones and omits some. The sample lists some 140,000 clones, about four fifths occurring once. Sample: peripheral blood. The receptors come from a man older than 75 with acute or convalescent COVID-19.

This sequence joins TRBV7-6 and TRBJ1-5; D might be TRBD1 (5 bases). The germline CDR1 and CDR2 sequences are SGHVS and FNYEAQ. The germline V and J ends were trimmed by 4 bases and 5 bases, with 12 bases remaining between them. The CDR3 is made up of 14 amino acids. The CDR3 sequence: CASSSRWGDQPQHF. For the CDR3, the DNA is TGTGCCAGCAGCTCAAGGTGGGGGGATCAGCCCCAGCATTTT. Looking up the rest from reference TRBV7-6 and TRBJ1-5 gives the full variable domain: GAGVSQSPRYKVTKRGQDVALRCDPISGHVSLYWYRQALGQGPEFLTYFNYEAQQDKSGLPNDRFSAERPEGSISTLTIQRTEQRDSAMYRCASSSRWGDQPQHFGDGTRLSIL.

The chain recombines TRBV5-5 with TRBJ1-2; 7 bases agree with TRBD1. Germline assignment: CDR1 SGHKS and CDR2 YYEKEE (reference sequence). The CDR3 consists of 14 residues. V gave up 4 bases and J gave up 4 bases; unmatched junction bases: 7. The CDR3: CASSQTGTSYGYTF. In DNA form, the CDR3 reads TGTGCCAGCAGCCAGACAGGGACTAGCTATGGCTACACCTTC.

The chain is built from TRBV4-3 and TRBJ1-4, with 9 bases identical to TRBD1. In germline, CDR1 is LGHNA, CDR2 YSLEER. The CDR3 has 17 amino acids. V lost 0 bases and J lost 4; bases outside the gene matches: 6. The CDR3, as DNA: TGCGCCAGCAGCCAAGATCAAGGGACAGGGATTAATGAAAAACTGTTTTTT. Its translation is CASSQDQGTGINEKLFF.

This chain connects TRBV3-1 (or the pseudogene TRBV3-2) to TRBJ2-1, with 12 bases fitting TRBD2. Germline trimming cut 0 bases from V and 7 bases from J; bases unmatched to any gene: 4. CDR1 and CDR2 from the germline V gene are LGHDT and YNNKEL (reference sequence). CDR3 length equals 16 residues. The CDR3 reads CASSQETSGGQNEQFF. As DNA, the CDR3 is TGTGCCAGCAGCCAAGAGACTAGCGGGGGACAAAATGAGCAGTTCTTC.

This clone was detected once. J is TRBJ2-1 and V is TRBV24-1, with D unclear. Trimming cost V 4 bases and J 8 bases, with 20 bases left between them. Germline loops: CDR1 KGHDR, CDR2 SFDVKD. The CDR3 has 16 amino acids. The chain's CDR3 is CATSDPALEARYEQFF. The CDR3 DNA reads as TGTGCCACCAGTGACCCCGCCCTTGAGGCTCGATATGAGCAGTTCTTC.

The rearrangement joins TRBV7-3 to TRBJ2-3, with 10 nucleotides matching TRBD2. The V and J ends lost 1 base and 3 bases, in that order; junction bases with no gene match: 16. CDR1 and CDR2 (germline): SGHTA, FQGTGA. The CDR3 runs 20 residues. The CDR3 reads CASSLNPTEPLAGRTDTQYF. The CDR3 bases are TGTGCCAGCAGCTTAAATCCAACCGAACCACTAGCGGGGAGGACAGATACGCAGTATTTT.

The chain employs TRBV14 and TRBJ1-1; unclear D gene. From germline, CDR1 is SGHDN and CDR2 FVKESK. V was shortened by 4 bases and J by 4 bases, with 7 bases between the two germline ends. The CDR3 totals 12 residues. CDR3 bases: TGTGCCAGCAGCCTAGGACTCACTGAAGCTTTCTTT. This encodes CASSLGLTEAFF.

The rearrangement uses TRBV10-3 and TRBJ1-5, with a tentative D call TRBD1 (5 bases). The CDR3 consists of 17 residues. Germline V gene lookup returns CDR1 ENHRY and CDR2 SYGVKD. V lost 0 bases to trimming and J lost 4 bases, with 16 bases between them. CDR3 nucleotides: TGTGCCATCAGTGAGTCAATATCTGGGGGGGGGAATCAGCCCCAGCATTTT. It codes for CAISESISGGGNQPQHF.